Presented here are 12 T cell receptor beta chains from one specimen sequenced in a study of control samples from healthy donors and cancer patients. TCRdb keeps only in-frame clones here, not all; method: immunoSEQ multiplex PCR. The sample records over 150,000 clones, 85% to 95% being singletons. The specimen sequenced was blood. These receptors originate from a man in his forties in good health.

The V and J genes are TRBV2 and TRBJ2-5, with a weak D call TRBD1 (6 bases). V was pared by 4 bases and J by 9 bases, with 15 bases between. Germline-derived CDR1 and CDR2 are SNHLY and FYNNEI. The CDR3 contains 13 residues. This CDR3 is CASSAGVNQSQYF. In DNA form, the CDR3 reads TGTGCCAGCAGTGCAGGGGTCAACCAGTCCCAGTACTTC.

Points on this clone: Distinct nucleotide sequences in the sample also encode this CDR3. The rearrangement links TRBV7-8 to TRBJ1-6; no clear D gene. This CDR3 has 14 residues. The V and J ends lost 5 bases and 10 bases respectively, with 15 bases between them. The germline V gene has CDR1 SGHVS and CDR2 FQNEAQ. The chain's CDR3 is CASSTRAAGSPLHF. The CDR3 DNA reads as TGTGCCAGCAGCACCCGGGCTGCGGGGTCACCCCTCCACTTT.

The CDR3 bases are TGCGCCAGCAGCTTCGAGGGTCGCGATAATTCACCCCTCCACTTT. Translated: CASSFEGRDNSPLHF. The chain couples TRBV5-1 to TRBJ1-6, with D unresolved. CDR1 is SGHRS, CDR2 YFSETQ, per germline. This CDR3 has 15 residues. Trimming stripped 2 bases from V and 5 bases from J, with 11 bases between.

J is TRBJ2-1 and V is TRBV7-2; D may be TRBD2 (6 bases). There are 15 residues in the CDR3. Trimming pared 1 base from V and 7 bases from J, leaving 14 bases between. Germline CDR1 SGHTA, CDR2 FQGNSA. CDR3 in amino acids: CASSLEPGRRNEQFF. Here the CDR3 DNA reads TGTGCCAGCAGCTTAGAACCGGGGAGGCGAAATGAGCAGTTCTTC.

The chain has TRBV4-1 and TRBJ1-5; no definite D call. V gave up 0 bases and J gave up 2 bases, with 11 bases separating them. The CDR3 length is 16 residues. Germline CDR1 and CDR2: MGHRA and YSYEKL. This chain's CDR3 is CASSQEGLVGNQPQHF. The CDR3, as DNA: TGCGCCAGCAGCCAAGAAGGTCTGGTTGGCAATCAGCCCCAGCATTTT.

The gene calls are TRBV9 and TRBJ1-2; TRBD1 might be the D (6 bases). The germline gives CDR1 SGDLS, CDR2 YYNGEE. The CDR3 sequence is 13 residues long. V gave up 2 bases and J gave up 7 bases, with 12 bases separating them. Here the CDR3 DNA reads TGTGCCAGCAGCGTCATCGGACAGATTGGCTACACCTTC. As protein: CASSVIGQIGYTF.

This rearrangement joins TRBV5-3 to TRBJ1-5; D is undetermined. TRBV5-3 belongs to the ORF category, with a function that is uncertain. CDR3 length equals 14 residues. Deletions cut 4 bases from V and 0 bases from J, with 8 bases between. The CDR3 DNA follows: TGTGCCAGAAGCCCCGACGGTAGCAATCAGCCCCAGCATTTT. It yields the protein CARSPDGSNQPQHF.

The chain joins TRBV6-5 to TRBJ1-5; 7 nucleotides match TRBD1. J was trimmed by 2 bases and V by 5 bases; bases with no gene match: 6. Germline V CDR1 and CDR2: MNHEY, SVGAGI. CDR3 size: 15 residues. The chain's CDR3 is CASSPDRVRNQPQHF. The CDR3 DNA reads TGTGCCAGCAGTCCCGACAGGGTTCGCAATCAGCCCCAGCATTTT.

The chain uses TRBV12-5 and TRBJ1-2; D not certain. The V end lost 2 bases, the J end lost 12 bases, and 13 bases lay between the germline ends. The CDR3 is 12 amino acids. CDR1 and CDR2 (germline): LGHNT, FRNRAP. CDR3 residues: CASGLSSLSNTF. The CDR3 coding sequence is TGTGCTAGTGGTTTGAGTTCCCTCTCAAACACCTTC.

This sequence joins TRBV6-5 and TRBJ1-1; no reliable D call. The germline CDR1 and CDR2 sequences are MNHEY and SVGAGI. CDR3 length: 12 amino acids. Trimming removed 5 bases at V and 6 bases at J, with 10 bases between. The CDR3 loop reads CASSPNGPEAFF. The CDR3 nucleotides read TGTGCCAGCAGTCCAAACGGCCCTGAAGCTTTCTTT.

The V call is TRBV7-2, the J call TRBJ2-1, with 15 bases matching TRBD2. Germline CDR1 reads SGHTA; CDR2 reads FQGNSA. Trimming cost V 5 bases and J 6 bases; bases outside gene matches: 5. The CDR3 is made up of 16 amino acids. The CDR3 loop reads CASSPGLAGGFNEQFF. The CDR3 DNA reads TGTGCCAGCAGCCCTGGACTAGCGGGGGGGTTCAATGAGCAGTTCTTC.

This rearrangement joins TRBV11-2 to TRBJ2-2; D unclear. Germline assignment: CDR1 SGHAT and CDR2 FQNNGV. V lost 3 bases and J lost 0, with 5 bases in between. The CDR3 loop spans 14 amino acids. The CDR3 loop is CASSFYANTGELFF. For the CDR3, the DNA is TGTGCCAGCAGCTTTTATGCGAACACCGGGGAGCTGTTTTTT.